This T cell receptor (beta chain) was recovered during a study of response to subunit inactivated influenza vaccine. Study observations and caveats: It was suggested by the authors that few new T cells are recruited by each seasonal influenza vaccination.

To note about this clonotype: The target antigen is unknown.

Germline CDR1 is KGHSH and CDR2 is LQKENI. V was trimmed by 3 bases and J by 5 bases, leaving 14 bases between them. The CDR3 is 14 amino acids. Each CDR3 protein is one row after TCRdb ran MiXCR on the RT-PCR reads. The table includes fewer than 600,000 distinct CDR3 sequences, approximately 7.2% detected once. The starting material was PBMCs from blood, obtained less than 30 months after vaccination. The chain uses TRBV18 and TRBJ2-7; D not resolved. This clonotype was sampled from a man in his fifties or sixties who received an inactivated influenza vaccine. The CDR3 DNA reads TGTGCCAGCTCACCGGTTTCTCGGATGCACGAGCAGTACTTC. The encoded protein is CASSPVSRMHEQYF.